These 24 T cell receptor beta chains were all obtained from the same sample, sequenced in a study of OX40 agonist ivuxolimab in advanced cancers. Sequencing was performed with immunoSEQ multiplex PCR; in TCRdb, only in-frame clones are kept and a portion is missing. The table has more than 20,000 clones, around 78% seen once. The specimen was CD4+ or CD8+ T cells sorted from blood, collected in a trial of the OX40 agonist ivuxolimab. These receptors all come from an adult with an advanced solid tumor such as melanoma, head and neck, liver or kidney cancer.

The gene calls are TRBV9 and TRBJ2-2; 8 nucleotides match TRBD1. The trim removed 3 bases at V and 6 bases at J, leaving 7 bases unmatched. Per the germline V gene, CDR1 is SGDLS and CDR2 is YYNGEE. The CDR3 loop spans 15 amino acids. The CDR3 nucleotides are TGTGCCAGCAGCGGAAGGACAGGGAAGGCCGGGGAGCTGTTTTTT. Protein: CASSGRTGKAGELFF. The variable domain in full, with the rest retrieved from reference TRBV9 and TRBJ2-2, is DSGVTQTPKHLITATGQRVTLRCSPRSGDLSVYWYQQSLDQGLQFLIQYYNGEERAKGNILERFSAQQFPDLHSELNLSSLELGDSALYFCASSGRTGKAGELFFGEGSRLTVL.

This sequence joins TRBV7-9 and TRBJ1-1, with TRBD1 identical over 7 bases. Germline trimming cut 5 bases from V and 4 bases from J; bases unmatched to any gene: 1. In germline, CDR1 is SEHNR, CDR2 FQNEAQ (reference sequence). This CDR3 is 12 amino acids long. This chain's CDR3 is CASSPGGTEAFF. CDR3 coding DNA: TGTGCCAGCAGCCCAGGGGGCACTGAAGCTTTCTTT.

J is TRBJ1-1 and V is TRBV28; the D is unclear. The V gene's germline CDR1 is MDHEN and CDR2 SYDVKM. V dropped 6 bases and J dropped 4 bases, with 15 bases sitting between them. This CDR3 contains 14 residues. The CDR3 coding sequence is TGTGCCAGCAGCCTTCAGGTTCTTGGCACTGAAGCTTTCTTT. Translated, it gives CASSLQVLGTEAFF.

The rearrangement uses TRBV7-9 and TRBJ2-5; 10 nucleotides agree with TRBD1. V lost 3 bases, J lost 4 bases, and 11 bases stayed unmatched. This CDR3 has 17 amino acids. Germline V lookup: CDR1 SEHNR, CDR2 FQNEAQ (reference sequence). CDR3 residues: CASSFPERQGATETQYF. DNA for the CDR3: TGTGCCAGCAGCTTCCCGGAACGACAGGGGGCGACAGAGACCCAGTACTTC.

The table lists this clone with a few counts. V usage is TRBV9 and J usage is TRBJ2-3, with D hard to call. The V gene's germline CDR1 is SGDLS and CDR2 YYNGEE. This CDR3 spans 16 amino acids. With 0 bases removed from V and 1 base from J, the gap between germline ends came to 12 bases. The CDR3 sequence: CASSVAWDGGTDTQYF. The CDR3 DNA reads as TGTGCCAGCAGCGTAGCTTGGGATGGGGGCACAGATACGCAGTATTTT. Using reference TRBV9 and TRBJ2-3 for the parts outside the CDR3, the full variable domain is DSGVTQTPKHLITATGQRVTLRCSPRSGDLSVYWYQQSLDQGLQFLIQYYNGEERAKGNILERFSAQQFPDLHSELNLSSLELGDSALYFCASSVAWDGGTDTQYFGPGTRLTVL.

The V and J genes are TRBV28 and TRBJ1-2; a possible D gene is TRBD1 (5 bases). The germline CDR1 and CDR2 sequences are MDHEN and SYDVKM. V dropped 8 bases and J dropped 7 bases, with 14 bases sitting between them. This CDR3 has 12 amino acids. Here the CDR3 DNA reads TGTGCCAGCTTACAGGAACCAGGTGGCTACACCTTC. It codes for CASLQEPGGYTF.

V is TRBV4-2 and J is TRBJ2-7; the D is unclear. Trimming left V 0 bases short and J 5 bases short, with 11 bases between. CDR3 length: 14 residues. Germline CDR1 LGHNA, CDR2 YNFKEQ. CDR3 protein: CASSQEDPRDEQYF. The CDR3 region has the DNA TGTGCCAGCAGCCAAGAGGACCCTCGGGACGAGCAGTACTTC.

This chain uses TRBV4-3 with TRBJ1-5, with D perhaps TRBD1 (5 bases). This CDR3 contains 15 residues. Looked up from germline, CDR1 is LGHNA and CDR2 is YSLEER. V was cut by 4 bases and J by 9 bases, with 19 bases left in between. The CDR3 DNA reads TGCGCCAGCAGCCTCAGTTCCAGGGAAGTCGGGCCCCAGCATTTT. It translates to CASSLSSREVGPQHF.

This clone was observed a single time. This chain joins TRBV15 and TRBJ2-1; a weak D match, TRBD2 (6 bases). The CDR3 loop spans 14 amino acids. Per germline, CDR1 LNHNV and CDR2 YYDKDF (reference sequence). Trimming shortened V by 5 bases and J by 7 bases, and 15 bases separated the two germline ends. The CDR3 nucleotides are TGTGCCACCAGCGCGGGACGCTTTCTTAATGAGCAGTTCTTC. Its protein product is CATSAGRFLNEQFF.

The rearrangement links TRBV5-1 to TRBJ1-5; unclear D gene. Germline lookup yields CDR1 SGHRS and CDR2 YFSETQ. The CDR3 spans 15 residues. V was trimmed by 0 bases and J by 4 bases, leaving 11 bases between them. CDR3 sequence: CASSLAGGVNQPQHF. CDR3 nucleotide sequence: TGCGCCAGCAGCTTGGCCGGTGGGGTTAATCAGCCCCAGCATTTT.

This sequence joins TRBV7-9 and TRBJ1-1, with no clear D. Trimming took 0 bases from V and 8 from J, leaving 7 bases between them. This CDR3 is 12 amino acids long. Per germline, CDR1 SEHNR and CDR2 FQNEAQ (reference sequence). CDR3 DNA sequence: TGTGCCAGCAGCTTAGCGGCAGCAGAAGCTTTCTTT. Translated: CASSLAAAEAFF.

CDR3 residues: CASSDRGGTEAFF. The CDR3 DNA is TGTGCCAGCAGTGACCGCGGGGGGACCGAAGCTTTCTTT. The gene calls are TRBV6-5 and TRBJ1-1, with a tentative D call TRBD1 (5 bases). The V end lost 5 bases, the J end lost 8 bases, and 15 bases lay between the germline ends. CDR3 size: 13 residues. Germline values: CDR1 MNHEY, CDR2 SVGAGI.

This clone was picked up a small number of times. The rearrangement uses TRBV6-6 and TRBJ1-5; a weak D match, TRBD1 (6 bases). Germline V gene lookup returns CDR1 MNHNY and CDR2 SVGAGI (reference sequence). V lost 5 bases, J lost 9 bases, and 14 bases lay in between. The CDR3 has 13 residues. The CDR3 loop is CASSLAGALPQHF. The CDR3 region has the DNA TGTGCCAGCAGTCTGGCGGGGGCCCTGCCCCAGCATTTT.

This chain joins TRBV28 and TRBJ1-1; D not resolved. Trimming cost V 3 bases and J 0 bases, with 11 bases left between them. CDR3 length: 15 amino acids. The germline V gene encodes CDR1 MDHEN and CDR2 SYDVKM. The chain's CDR3 is CASSFSQKLNTEAFF. Here the CDR3 DNA reads TGTGCCAGCAGTTTCTCTCAAAAACTGAACACTGAAGCTTTCTTT.

With respect to this clone: Other DNA sequences in this sample translate to the same CDR3. The chain has TRBV29-1 and TRBJ1-1; TRBD1 might be the D (6 bases). Between the trimmed V and J ends, which lost 5 bases and 2 bases, there was a span of 21 bases. CDR1 and CDR2 from the germline V gene are SQVTM and ANQGSEA. CDR3 length equals 16 residues. The CDR3, as DNA: TGCAGCGTTATAGGGGGGCGAAGCGGGGGAAACACTGAAGCTTTCTTT. It yields the protein CSVIGGRSGGNTEAFF.

The sample holds one count of this clone. This chain uses TRBV7-8 with TRBJ2-5, with a weak D call TRBD1 (7 bases). With 5 bases removed from V and 1 base from J, the gap between germline ends came to 14 bases. This CDR3 comprises 15 residues. Germline values: CDR1 SGHVS, CDR2 FQNEAQ. This CDR3 is CASSLRQGGQETQYF. The CDR3 DNA reads TGTGCCAGCAGCCTTCGACAGGGAGGCCAAGAGACCCAGTACTTC.

By share, this clone ranks as medium-sized. The rearrangement joins TRBV5-5 to TRBJ2-7, with 7 bases lining up with TRBD1. The CDR3 has 15 residues. From germline, CDR1 is SGHKS and CDR2 YYEKEE (reference sequence). Trimming removed 3 bases from V and 7 bases from J; junction bases left unmatched: 13. The DNA for the CDR3 is TGTGCCAGCAGCTCGGGGACAGATAGCACCATTGAGCAGTACTTC. Its translation: CASSSGTDSTIEQYF.

The gene calls are TRBV6-4 and TRBJ1-2, with D unclear. V gave up 7 bases and J gave up 4 bases, with 19 bases separating them. This CDR3 has 15 residues. Germline loops: CDR1 MRHNA, CDR2 SNTAGT. The CDR3 reads CASTPGAGRGYGYTF. The CDR3 bases are TGTGCCAGCACCCCGGGAGCCGGACGGGGCTATGGCTACACCTTC.

The chain carries TRBV15 and TRBJ1-1; 10 nucleotides agree with TRBD1. The CDR3 loop spans 19 amino acids. CDR1 is LNHNV and CDR2 is YYDKDF in the germline V gene (reference sequence). V lost 3 bases to trimming and J lost 0 bases; unmatched junction nucleotides: 13. CDR3 sequence: CATSSSGQGLPYLNTEAFF. The CDR3 DNA is TGTGCCACCAGCAGCTCGGGACAGGGGTTGCCTTATTTGAACACTGAAGCTTTCTTT.

J is TRBJ1-6 and V is TRBV9, with 9 bases matching TRBD1. V dropped 4 bases and J dropped 9; count of bases not matched to a gene: 8. Germline CDR1 is SGDLS and CDR2 is YYNGEE. The CDR3 is 15 residues long. CDR3 amino acids: CASSSDGTGLSPLHF. For the CDR3, the DNA is TGTGCCAGCAGCTCGGATGGGACAGGGCTTTCACCCCTCCACTTT.

The chain employs TRBV19 and TRBJ1-5, with unresolved D. V lost 9 bases, J lost 2 bases, and 20 bases lay in between. CDR3 length equals 16 residues. Per the germline V gene, CDR1 is LNHDA and CDR2 is SQIVND (reference sequence). CDR3 sequence reads: CASDPTQRLGNQPQHF. In DNA form, the CDR3 reads TGTGCCAGCGACCCCACCCAACGATTGGGCAATCAGCCCCAGCATTTT.

The chain links TRBV5-8 to TRBJ2-3; D might be TRBD1 (6 bases). Trimming took off 4 bases at V and 2 bases at J, with 14 bases between the two ends. From germline, CDR1 is SGHTS and CDR2 YDEGEE. The CDR3 extends over 15 amino acids. The CDR3: CASSLRTADTDTQYF. DNA for the CDR3: TGTGCCAGCAGCCTACGGACAGCCGACACAGATACGCAGTATTTT.

The chain uses TRBV7-9 and TRBJ2-4; D not certain. V was trimmed by 5 bases and J by 1 base, leaving 6 bases between them. Germline V lookup: CDR1 SEHNR, CDR2 FQNEAQ (reference sequence). The CDR3 consists of 13 residues. CDR3 in amino acids: CASSPKAKNIQYF. In DNA form, the CDR3 reads TGTGCCAGCAGCCCCAAGGCCAAAAACATTCAGTACTTC.

CDR3 sequence reads: CASSPSSGKERTINSYEQYF. In nucleotides, the CDR3 is TGTGCCAGCAGTCCTAGTTCCGGAAAGGAACGGACGATCAATTCCTACGAGCAGTACTTC. The chain uses TRBV28 and TRBJ2-5; D ambiguous. Judging by the DNA end, TRBJ2-7 fits better; the J call may be wrong. The CDR3 contains 20 residues. CDR1 MDHEN and CDR2 SYDVKM come from the germline V gene.